The 26 T cell receptor beta chains below all came from one sample that was sequenced in a study of T cell responses to AZD1222 COVID-19 vaccine. Data came from immunoSEQ multiplex PCR; TCRdb stores just in-frame clones and leaves some out. The table includes about 76,000 clones, 70% to 90% detected once. Sequenced here: peripheral blood, sampled on day 0 of AZD1222 vaccination. These receptors all stem from an adult in good health.

The chain links TRBV7-3 to TRBJ2-2, with D hard to call. CDR3 length: 14 residues. Germline CDR1 and CDR2: SGHTA and FQGTGA. V lost 5 bases and J 3 bases, leaving 10 bases between the germline ends. As DNA, the CDR3 is TGTGCCAGCAGCCCCGGATTAGACACCGGGGAGCTGTTTTTT. Its translation: CASSPGLDTGELFF. The whole variable domain, filled in from reference TRBV7-3 and TRBJ2-2, reads GAGVSQTPSNKVTEKGKYVELRCDPISGHTALYWYRQSLGQGPEFLIYFQGTGAADDSGLPNDRFFAVRPEGSVSTLKIQRTERGDSAVYLCASSPGLDTGELFFGEGSRLTVL.

J is TRBJ1-3 and V is TRBV28; D not resolved. Per germline, CDR1 MDHEN and CDR2 SYDVKM. The CDR3 totals 17 residues. V was shortened by 1 base and J by 0 bases, with 13 bases between the two germline ends. The CDR3 loop is CASSLYRARASGNTIYF. CDR3 nucleotides: TGTGCCAGCAGTTTATACCGGGCCCGAGCCTCTGGAAACACCATATATTTT.

The sample holds one count of this clone. V and J are TRBV7-2 and TRBJ1-5; the D is unclear. CDR3 length equals 13 residues. Germline V gene sequence: CDR1 SGHTA, CDR2 FQGNSA. V shed 5 bases and J shed 0 bases, with 5 bases lying between them. In DNA, the CDR3 is TGTGCCAGCAGCGCCGGTAGCAATCAGCCCCAGCATTTT. Its protein product is CASSAGSNQPQHF.

The chain recombines TRBV6-4 with TRBJ1-4; D is unresolved. CDR3 length: 11 amino acids. V was clipped by 6 bases and J by 16 bases, with 15 bases between them. Per the germline V gene, CDR1 is MRHNA and CDR2 is SNTAGT. The DNA for the CDR3 is TGTGCCAGCAGGAGCGGAGATCATGGGTTTTTT. It translates to CASRSGDHGFF.

The chain couples TRBV5-1 to TRBJ2-1, with D possibly matching TRBD2 (6 bases). CDR1 and CDR2 (germline): SGHRS, YFSETQ. V was cut by 7 bases and J by 5 bases, with 13 bases left in between. The length of the CDR3 is 13 residues. The CDR3: CASGRESHNEQFF. In DNA, the CDR3 is TGCGCCAGCGGACGGGAGTCCCACAATGAGCAGTTCTTC.

V is TRBV2 and J is TRBJ2-1, with unresolved D. The CDR3 is made up of 14 amino acids. V lost 0 bases and J 5 bases, leaving 8 bases between the germline ends. Germline-derived CDR1 and CDR2 are SNHLY and FYNNEI. The CDR3 DNA sequence: TGTGCCAGCAGTGAAGCGGGCGTTAACAATGAGCAGTTCTTC. It yields the protein CASSEAGVNNEQFF.

The chain joins TRBV15 to TRBJ1-5, with TRBD1 as a possible D gene (6 bases). Looked up from germline, CDR1 is LNHNV and CDR2 is YYDKDF (reference sequence). Trimming stripped 0 bases from V and 6 bases from J, with 12 bases between. The CDR3 runs to 15 residues. CDR3 protein: CATSRDAGGRQPQHF. CDR3 sequence (DNA): TGTGCCACCAGCAGAGACGCCGGGGGGCGTCAGCCCCAGCATTTT.

J is TRBJ1-5 and V is TRBV24-1, with TRBD1 matching 7 bases. Trimming removed 2 bases from V and 0 bases from J; junction bases left unmatched: 6. Germline CDR1 and CDR2: KGHDR and SFDVKD. The CDR3 length is 17 residues. For the CDR3, the DNA is TGTGCCACCAGTGATTGGGGGACAGCGGATAGCAATCAGCCCCAGCATTTT. This sequence encodes CATSDWGTADSNQPQHF.

The chain has TRBV5-4 and TRBJ2-1; D not resolved. V gave up 0 bases and J gave up 7 bases, with 5 bases separating them. CDR3 length equals 12 residues. Germline CDR1 reads SGHNT; CDR2 reads YYREEE (reference sequence). The CDR3 loop reads CASSLDGNEQFF. CDR3 coding DNA: TGTGCCAGCAGCTTGGACGGGAATGAGCAGTTCTTC.

The CDR3 nucleotides read TGTGCCAGCAGCCCCCCGCCGGGACAGCAACAAGAGACCCAGTACTTC. Amino acid sequence: CASSPPPGQQQETQYF. The chain is built from TRBV9 and TRBJ2-5; 7 bases are a match to TRBD1. J gave up 2 bases and V 4 bases, and 11 bases lay outside the gene matches. The CDR3 has 16 amino acids. The germline V gene encodes CDR1 SGDLS and CDR2 YYNGEE.

In its sample, this clone was seen a few times. This chain links TRBV5-3 with TRBJ1-2; 12 nucleotides match TRBD1. TRBV5-3 is an ORF, with its function uncertain. V lost 4 bases, J lost 4 bases, and 14 bases stayed unmatched. This CDR3 is 18 amino acids long. This chain's CDR3 is CARSPDRDRGQGGYGYTF. CDR3 in DNA: TGTGCCAGAAGCCCGGACCGGGACAGGGGGCAGGGAGGCTATGGCTACACCTTC.

The chain links TRBV2 to TRBJ1-5; TRBD1 agrees at 7 bases. The CDR3 consists of 15 residues. Germline V gene sequence: CDR1 SNHLY, CDR2 FYNNEI. The junction had 13 bases not matched to a gene; V was cut back by 7 bases and J by 7 bases. DNA for the CDR3: TGTGCCAGCACCGAGGGGAGGGGGCCGGGGCAGCCCCAGCATTTT. Translation gives CASTEGRGPGQPQHF.

This clone was counted a few times. An end of the junction does not agree with germline; a read error may underlie this. The chain combines TRBV2 with TRBJ2-5, with TRBD2 matching 7 bases. The length of the CDR3 is 11 residues. In germline, CDR1 is SNHLY, CDR2 FYNNEI. The CDR3 sequence: CASSDTSASHF. CDR3 DNA: TGTGCCAGCAGTGATACTAGCGCCTCACACTTC.

This rearrangement joins TRBV28 to TRBJ2-5; TRBD1 matches 9 bases. Germline V lookup: CDR1 MDHEN, CDR2 SYDVKM. The CDR3 is 14 residues long. The J segment lost 2 bases and the V segment lost 3 bases, leaving 1 base of the junction unmatched. Here the CDR3 DNA reads TGTGCCAGCAGTTTTGACAGGGGGCAAGAGACCCAGTACTTC. Protein sequence: CASSFDRGQETQYF.

This rearrangement joins TRBV27 to TRBJ2-7; D gene uncertain. The length of the CDR3 is 16 residues. CDR1 and CDR2 (germline): MNHEY, SMNVEV (reference sequence). V was shortened by 5 bases and J by 3 bases, with 20 bases between the two germline ends. CDR3 coding DNA: TGTGCCAGCAGTCCCCGGGCCGGCCCCATAGGCTACGAGCAGTACTTC. This encodes CASSPRAGPIGYEQYF.

This clone was seen more than once but under ten times. The chain employs TRBV5-1 and TRBJ2-1, with D possibly matching TRBD1 (6 bases). The V and J ends lost 7 bases and 1 base respectively, with 18 bases between them. CDR1 and CDR2 from the germline V gene are SGHRS and YFSETQ. The CDR3 length is 16 residues. The CDR3 sequence: CASGLGASGSYNEQFF. CDR3 nucleotides: TGCGCCAGCGGCCTGGGGGCGTCCGGGTCCTACAATGAGCAGTTCTTC.

The CDR3: CASSLRPYGYTF. CDR3 bases: TGTGCCAGCAGTTTAAGGCCCTATGGCTACACCTTC. This chain joins TRBV28 and TRBJ1-2; no firm D call. The CDR3 is 12 amino acids. Trimming took off 2 bases at V and 4 bases at J, with 5 bases between the two ends. Germline V CDR1 and CDR2: MDHEN, SYDVKM.

CDR3 loop: CSGAGPYEQYF. CDR3 nucleotide sequence: TGCAGCGGAGCCGGGCCCTACGAGCAGTACTTC. The chain carries TRBV29-1 and TRBJ2-7; D uncertain. V was shortened by 7 bases and J by 2 bases, with 9 bases between the two germline ends. The CDR3 consists of 11 residues. Germline V gene data show CDR1 as SQVTM and CDR2 as ANQGSEA.

This clone has just one count. The V call is TRBV5-1, the J call TRBJ2-6; D is undetermined. The CDR3 totals 12 residues. Germline V gene lookup returns CDR1 SGHRS and CDR2 YFSETQ. V was shortened by 6 bases and J by 0 bases, with 1 base between the two germline ends. The CDR3 region is CASTSGANVLTF. As DNA, the CDR3 is TGCGCCAGCACCTCTGGGGCCAACGTCCTGACTTTC. Combining the CDR3 with reference TRBV5-1 and TRBJ2-6 gives the whole variable domain KAGVTQTPRYLIKTRGQQVTLSCSPISGHRSVSWYQQTPGQGLQFLFEYFSETQRNKGNFPGRFSGRQFSNSRSEMNVSTLELGDSALYLCASTSGANVLTFGAGSRLTVL.

The CDR3 reads CASNPSQGMTGELFF. CDR3 DNA: TGTGCCAGCAACCCTTCACAGGGAATGACCGGGGAGCTGTTTTTT. The rearrangement joins TRBV9 to TRBJ2-2, with a weak D call TRBD1 (6 bases). Trimming removed 6 bases from V and 5 bases from J, with 17 bases in between. This CDR3 is 15 amino acids long. CDR1 and CDR2 (germline): SGDLS, YYNGEE.

The chain combines TRBV6-5 with TRBJ2-7; no firm D call. V was clipped by 4 bases and J by 0 bases, with 7 bases between them. The V gene's germline CDR1 is MNHEY and CDR2 SVGAGI. The CDR3 runs to 13 residues. CDR3 bases: TGTGCCAGCAGTTCGGCAGCCTCCTACGAGCAGTACGTC. Residues: CASSSAASYEQYV.

The chain is built from TRBV15 and TRBJ2-2, with D perhaps TRBD1 (5 bases). V was cut by 3 bases and J by 0 bases, with 14 bases left in between. CDR1 is LNHNV and CDR2 is YYDKDF in the germline V gene (reference sequence). This CDR3 comprises 17 residues. The CDR3, as DNA: TGTGCCACCAGCAGCCGCCCGCGACAGACGAACACCGGGGAGCTGTTTTTT. Translated, it gives CATSSRPRQTNTGELFF.

The chain has TRBV9 and TRBJ2-5, with a weak D call TRBD1 (6 bases). The V end lost 2 bases, the J end lost 5 bases, and 16 bases lay between the germline ends. The CDR3 consists of 15 residues. Germline values: CDR1 SGDLS, CDR2 YYNGEE. In DNA, the CDR3 is TGTGCCAGCAGCGTTACAGGGAACCGAGTGGAGACCCAGTACTTC. Translating it yields CASSVTGNRVETQYF.

The gene calls are TRBV7-9 and TRBJ1-5; the match to TRBD1 covers 10 bases. There are 16 residues in the CDR3. V lost 5 bases and J lost 2; bases outside the gene matches: 6. CDR1 is SEHNR and CDR2 is FQNEAQ in the germline V gene (reference sequence). CDR3 residues: CASSAPGQGGNQPQHF. The CDR3 nucleotides are TGTGCCAGCAGCGCCCCTGGACAGGGGGGCAATCAGCCCCAGCATTTT.

The chain uses TRBV12-3 or TRBV12-4 and TRBJ2-1, with 8 bases fitting TRBD2. The CDR3 has 13 amino acids. V lost 6 bases and J lost 10; bases outside the gene matches: 8. The CDR3 spells CASSLWEREEQFF. CDR3 nucleotide sequence: TGTGCCAGCAGCCTCTGGGAGCGGGAGGAGCAGTTCTTC.

This chain connects TRBV19 to TRBJ2-2; 8 bases agree with TRBD1. With V trimmed by 4 bases and J by 4 bases, 5 bases remained unmatched. The V gene's germline CDR1 is LNHDA and CDR2 SQIVND (reference sequence). The CDR3 has 15 amino acids. CDR3 protein: CASSTQGVGTGELFF. DNA for the CDR3: TGTGCCAGTAGTACACAGGGGGTTGGCACCGGGGAGCTGTTTTTT.